A selection of T cell receptor beta chains follows, all from one sample in a study of shared clonotypes between healthy human individuals. The data were produced by immunoSEQ multiplex PCR, yet TCRdb's version contains in-frame clones alone and is incomplete. The sample holds about 520,000 clones; about 85% are singletons and the top ten take roughly 13%. The source material was PBMCs. The receptors were gathered from a woman aged 35 to 49 in good health. Some clones in this sample may be carry-over from other donors' samples. The CDR3 runs from the conserved cysteine through the conserved F or W. D genes are given only for firm matches. The size of a clone is reported for some rows only, either as once, few or many, or as a class for expanded clones.

>TRBV6-4|TRBJ1-1|NA|NA
CASSGDGGTEAFF
TGTGCCAGCAGTGGGGACGGGGGCACTGAAGCTTTCTTT
>TRBV28|TRBJ2-3|NA|NA
CASSLAGKRADTQYF
TGTGCCAGCAGTTTAGCCGGGAAAAGGGCAGATACGCAGTATTTT
>TRBV11-2|TRBJ2-5|once|TRBD2
CASSRSEREMETQYF
TGTGCCAGCAGCCGCTCCGAGCGGGAGATGGAGACCCAGTACTTC
>TRBV7-2|TRBJ2-1|once|TRBD2
CASSRTSGSLNEQFF
TGTGCCAGCAGCCGGACTAGCGGGAGTTTGAATGAGCAGTTCTTC
>TRBV7-3|TRBJ1-2|once|TRBD1
CASSSTGQGDGYTF
TGTGCCAGCAGCTCGACGGGACAGGGAGATGGCTACACCTTC
>TRBV4-1|TRBJ1-1|NA|NA
CASSQMYTEAFF
TGCGCCAGCAGCCAAATGTACACTGAAGCTTTCTTT
>TRBV18|TRBJ2-7|once|TRBD1
CASSPPGQGRYEQYF
TGTGCCAGCTCACCCCCGGGACAGGGACGATACGAGCAGTACTTC
>TRBV9|TRBJ1-1|NA|NA
CASSPGGGLTEAFF
TGTGCCAGCAGCCCAGGTGGGGGCCTCACTGAAGCTTTCTTT
>TRBV7-2|TRBJ2-5|once|NA
CASSRPPGQETQYF
TGTGCCAGCAGCCGCCCCCCGGGTCAAGAGACCCAGTACTTC
>TRBV5-1|TRBJ1-2|NA|NA
CASSLSAANNYGYTF
TGCGCCAGCAGCCTATCCGCCGCCAATAACTATGGCTACACCTTC
>TRBV11-2|TRBJ2-3|NA|NA
CASRASADTQYF
TGTGCCAGCAGGGCGTCGGCAGATACGCAGTATTTT
>TRBV28|TRBJ1-1|NA|NA
CASRTAVWRMNTEAFF
TGTGCCAGCAGGACGGCTGTTTGGAGGATGAACACTGAAGCTTTCTTT
>TRBV5-1|TRBJ2-2|NA|NA
CASSSAGTTNTGELFF
TGCGCCAGCAGCTCCGCCGGGACAACGAACACCGGGGAGCTGTTTTTT
>TRBV27|TRBJ2-2|once|NA
CASSFRGYTGELFF
TGTGCCAGCAGTTTCCGGGGTTACACCGGGGAGCTGTTTTTT
>TRBV18|TRBJ2-1|NA|NA
CASSWGSPVDEQFF
TGTGCCAGCTCATGGGGCAGCCCCGTGGATGAGCAGTTCTTC
>TRBV5-1|TRBJ2-1|NA|TRBD2
CASSLEAGGYNEQFF
TGCGCCAGCAGCTTGGAAGCGGGAGGTTACAATGAGCAGTTCTTC
>TRBV5-1|TRBJ2-7|many|NA
CASSLDRSGARIKGSEQYF
TGCGCCAGCAGCTTGGACAGGTCTGGAGCTCGGATCAAGGGGTCCGAGCAGTACTTC
>TRBV19|TRBJ2-1|NA|NA
CASSNLGTYNEQFF
TGTGCCAGTAGTAACCTCGGGACGTACAATGAGCAGTTCTTC
>TRBV28|TRBJ1-1|NA|NA
CASNGNTEAFF
TGTGCCAGCAACGGGAACACTGAAGCTTTCTTT
>TRBV30|TRBJ2-2|NA|TRBD2
CAWEGGLAGTGELFF
TGTGCCTGGGAGGGGGGGCTAGCGGGAACCGGTGAGCTGTTTTTT
>TRBV29-1|TRBJ2-7|NA|TRBD2
CSVGLAGVFYEQYF
TGCAGCGTTGGACTAGCGGGAGTATTCTACGAGCAGTACTTC
>TRBV2|TRBJ1-5|NA|TRBD1
CASTELGTGNQPQHF
TGTGCCAGCACCGAACTTGGGACAGGGAATCAGCCCCAGCATTTT
>TRBV5-4|TRBJ2-2|NA|TRBD2
CASSFASGRKSTGELFF
TGTGCCAGCAGCTTTGCTAGCGGGAGGAAGTCGACCGGGGAGCTGTTTTTT
>TRBV7-7|TRBJ2-3|NA|NA
CASSSGPQGDTQYF
TGTGCCAGCAGTTCCGGGCCCCAAGGAGATACGCAGTATTTT
>TRBV18|TRBJ1-1|NA|TRBD1
CASSTGEATEAFF
TGTGCCAGCTCCACAGGGGAAGCCACTGAAGCTTTCTTT
>TRBV19|TRBJ2-5|NA|TRBD2
CASKRTSGPQETQYF
TGTGCCAGCAAGAGGACTAGCGGGCCCCAAGAGACCCAGTACTTC
>TRBV5-6|TRBJ2-5|few|TRBD2
CASSLVVASGRETQYF
TGTGCCAGCAGCTTGGTGGTGGCCAGCGGGAGAGAGACCCAGTACTTC
>TRBV5-1|TRBJ2-5|NA|TRBD1
CASSIGQGQETQYF
TGCGCCAGCAGCATCGGACAGGGCCAAGAGACCCAGTACTTC
>TRBV20-1|TRBJ2-5|NA|TRBD1
CSADRAGTQYF
TGCAGTGCGGACAGGGCAGGGACCCAGTACTTC
>TRBV27|TRBJ2-1|NA|TRBD2
CASSLWREGYNEQFF
TGTGCCAGCAGTTTATGGCGGGAGGGCTACAATGAGCAGTTCTTC
>TRBV28|TRBJ2-5|once|NA
CASSFRLNQETQYF
TGTGCCAGCAGTTTCCGGCTAAACCAAGAGACCCAGTACTTC
>TRBV11-2|TRBJ1-2|NA|TRBD1
CASSPLGDRDYGYTF
TGTGCCAGCAGCCCGCTTGGGGACAGGGACTATGGCTACACCTTC
>TRBV11-1|TRBJ2-1|NA|TRBD2
CASSLVGASGYNEQFF
TGTGCCAGCAGCCTGGTAGGGGCTAGCGGATACAATGAGCAGTTCTTC
>TRBV25-1|TRBJ1-1|once|NA
CASSEGRGSQPTEAFF
TGTGCCAGCAGCGAGGGGCGGGGCAGCCAACCCACTGAAGCTTTCTTT
>TRBV13|TRBJ2-2|NA|TRBD2
CASSLVKGPALAGEVGELFF
TGTGCCAGCAGCTTAGTTAAGGGTCCCGCACTAGCGGGAGAAGTCGGGGAGCTGTTTTTT
>TRBV7-9|TRBJ1-2|NA|NA
CASSLGSRANGGYTF
TGTGCCAGCAGCTTAGGGAGTAGGGCTAACGGAGGCTACACCTTC
>TRBV28|TRBJ2-7|NA|TRBD2
CASSLSSGSSYEQYF
TGTGCCAGCAGTTTGTCTAGCGGGAGCTCCTACGAGCAGTACTTC
>TRBV7-2|TRBJ2-1|NA|TRBD2
CASSLDGTSVNEQFF
TGTGCCAGCAGCTTAGATGGGACTAGCGTGAATGAGCAGTTCTTC
>TRBV11-2|TRBJ1-1|NA|NA
CASSLVRDNLNTEAFF
TGTGCCAGCAGCTTAGTACGGGACAACCTGAACACTGAAGCTTTCTTT
>TRBV20-1|TRBJ1-2|NA|NA
CSAPTDSGYTF
TGCAGTGCACCGACAGACTCTGGCTACACCTTC